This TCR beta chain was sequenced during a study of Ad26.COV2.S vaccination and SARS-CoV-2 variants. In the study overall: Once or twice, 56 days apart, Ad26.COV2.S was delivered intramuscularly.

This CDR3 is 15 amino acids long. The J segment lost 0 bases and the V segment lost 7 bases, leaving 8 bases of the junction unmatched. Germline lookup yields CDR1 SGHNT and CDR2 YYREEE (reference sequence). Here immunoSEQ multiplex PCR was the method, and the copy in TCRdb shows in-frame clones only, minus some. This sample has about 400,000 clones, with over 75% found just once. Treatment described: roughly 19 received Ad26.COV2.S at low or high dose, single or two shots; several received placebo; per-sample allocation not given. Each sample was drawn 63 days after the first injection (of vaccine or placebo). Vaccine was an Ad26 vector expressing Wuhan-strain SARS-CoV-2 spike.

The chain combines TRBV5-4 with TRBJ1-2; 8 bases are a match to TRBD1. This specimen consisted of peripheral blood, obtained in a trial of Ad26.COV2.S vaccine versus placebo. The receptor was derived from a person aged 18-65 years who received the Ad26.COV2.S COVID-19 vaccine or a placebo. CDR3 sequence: CASYQGALPNYGYTF. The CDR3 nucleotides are TGTGCCAGCTACCAGGGGGCTTTACCTAACTATGGCTACACCTTC.